Below, 28 T cell receptor beta chains from the same sample are listed, as sequenced in a study of beta chain features in type 1 diabetes. Overall study results and limits: Shortening of TCRB CDR3s, moderate but significant, appeared in all four CD4+ subsets of Type 1 diabetes patients.

Their cognate antigens are unknown. Expressed TCRB transcripts were sequenced because the isolated RNA had all been reverse transcribed beforehand. Clones were read by immunoSEQ multiplex PCR, and TCRdb kept only the in-frame ones, dropping some. The sample records some 700,000 clones, 13% being singletons. Sequencing was done on a sample of naive CD4+ T cells from blood. These receptors were obtained from a man aged 18 to 30 with type 1 diabetes.

This clone was counted only a few times. The rearrangement joins TRBV7-8 to TRBJ2-5; 7 nucleotides match TRBD1. The germline gives CDR1 SGHVS, CDR2 FQNEAQ. V shed 4 bases, J shed 2 bases, and the junction held 4 bases outside the gene matches. The CDR3 is 14 amino acids. CDR3 sequence: CASSSGQIQETQYF. DNA for the CDR3: TGTGCCAGCAGCTCGGGACAGATACAAGAGACCCAGTACTTC. Full variable domain (missing parts from reference TRBV7-8 and TRBJ2-5): GAGVSQSPRYKVAKRGQDVALRCDPISGHVSLFWYQQALGQGPEFLTYFQNEAQLDKSGLPSDRFFAERPEGSVSTLKIQRTQQEDSAVYLCASSSGQIQETQYFGPGTRLLVL.

This chain uses TRBV9 with TRBJ1-6; D is ambiguous. Germline-derived CDR1 and CDR2 are SGDLS and YYNGEE. The CDR3 runs 13 residues. The V end lost 6 bases, the J end lost 4 bases, and 8 bases lay between the germline ends. The CDR3 DNA follows: TGTGCCAGCACGCGGGGTTATAATTCACCCCTCCACTTT. This sequence encodes CASTRGYNSPLHF. Together with reference TRBV9 and TRBJ1-6, the CDR3 gives the full variable domain: DSGVTQTPKHLITATGQRVTLRCSPRSGDLSVYWYQQSLDQGLQFLIQYYNGEERAKGNILERFSAQQFPDLHSELNLSSLELGDSALYFCASTRGYNSPLHFGNGTRLTVT.

The rearrangement uses TRBV11-1 and TRBJ2-3, with 8 bases matching TRBD1. CDR1 and CDR2 (germline): SGHAT, FQDESV (reference sequence). The junction had 16 bases not matched to a gene; V was cut back by 4 bases and J by 1 base. CDR3 length: 19 residues. The CDR3 sequence is CASSSDDRQGPVGTDTQYF. CDR3 bases: TGTGCCAGCAGCTCCGACGACAGACAGGGGCCGGTAGGCACAGATACGCAGTATTTT.

There are a few counts of this clone. V is TRBV14 and J is TRBJ1-1, with 10 bases lining up with TRBD1. J gave up 11 bases and V 4 bases, and 10 bases lay outside the gene matches. The CDR3 extends over 14 amino acids. Germline V gene data show CDR1 as SGHDN and CDR2 as FVKESK. The CDR3 is CASSPYSGQGGAFF. The CDR3 DNA is TGTGCCAGCAGCCCCTATTCTGGACAGGGGGGGGCTTTCTTT.

CDR3 residues: CASSYGVRVNTEAFF. CDR3 bases: TGTGCCAGCAGTTACGGGGTCAGGGTGAACACTGAAGCTTTCTTT. The chain recombines TRBV6-6 with TRBJ1-1; possible D gene TRBD1, 5 bases. CDR3 length: 15 amino acids. The germline V gene encodes CDR1 MNHNY and CDR2 SVGAGI (reference sequence). Trimming pared 2 bases from V and 0 bases from J, leaving 10 bases between.

The rearrangement uses TRBV28 and TRBJ1-1; D gene unclear. The CDR3 has 13 amino acids. CDR1 is MDHEN and CDR2 is SYDVKM in the germline V gene. With 3 bases removed from V and 6 bases from J, the gap between germline ends came to 11 bases. The CDR3 sequence: CASSFPPTAEAFF. DNA of the CDR3: TGTGCCAGCAGTTTTCCCCCGACGGCTGAAGCTTTCTTT.

The V gene is TRBV7-9, the J gene TRBJ2-3; D not resolved. This CDR3 is 11 amino acids long. Between the trimmed V and J ends, which lost 10 bases and 0 bases, there was a span of 5 bases. CDR1 SEHNR and CDR2 FQNEAQ come from the germline V gene (reference sequence). CDR3: CATESTDTQYF. The CDR3 DNA reads as TGTGCCACCGAAAGCACAGATACGCAGTATTTT.

There are a few counts of this clone. The V call is TRBV30, the J call TRBJ2-2; weak D call: TRBD2 (5 bases). Trimming removed 5 bases from V and 5 bases from J, with 15 bases in between. The length of the CDR3 is 14 residues. Germline lookup yields CDR1 GTSNPN and CDR2 SVGIG (reference sequence). In DNA, the CDR3 is TGTGCCTGGGAACCGGGATCCTATACCGGGGAGCTGTTTTTT. This gives the protein CAWEPGSYTGELFF.

As to this clone: Other nucleotide sequences in the sample specify the same CDR3. The chain is built from TRBV5-1 and TRBJ2-7; TRBD1 matches at 9 bases. This CDR3 spans 14 amino acids. From germline, CDR1 is SGHRS and CDR2 YFSETQ. The V and J ends lost 4 bases and 3 bases, in that order; junction bases with no gene match: 5. The CDR3 DNA is TGCGCCAGCAGCCCCGGGACAGGGAGCTACGAGCAGTACTTC. Protein sequence: CASSPGTGSYEQYF. Supplemented by reference TRBV5-1 and TRBJ2-7, the full variable domain reads KAGVTQTPRYLIKTRGQQVTLSCSPISGHRSVSWYQQTPGQGLQFLFEYFSETQRNKGNFPGRFSGRQFSNSRSEMNVSTLELGDSALYLCASSPGTGSYEQYFGPGTRLTVT.

This clone turned up a few times. The rearrangement joins TRBV25-1 to TRBJ1-6; D possibly corresponds to TRBD1 (5 bases). Looked up from germline, CDR1 is MGHDK and CDR2 is SYGVNS. The V end was cut by 2 bases, the J end by 3 bases, with 17 bases between. This CDR3 comprises 18 residues. The CDR3 here is CASSERPPDRRYNSPLHF. DNA for the CDR3: TGTGCCAGCAGTGAACGCCCCCCCGACAGACGCTATAATTCACCCCTCCACTTT.

This clone was detected a few times. V usage is TRBV2 and J usage is TRBJ1-3; D is undetermined. Germline V gene data show CDR1 as SNHLY and CDR2 as FYNNEI. Trimming took off 3 bases at V and 0 bases at J, with 6 bases between the two ends. The CDR3 is 14 amino acids. DNA for the CDR3: TGTGCCAGCAGTGATGCGGTCTCTGGAAACACCATATATTTT. This gives the protein CASSDAVSGNTIYF. Full variable domain (remainder filled in from reference TRBV2 and TRBJ1-3): EPEVTQTPSHQVTQMGQEVILRCVPISNHLYFYWYRQILGQKVEFLVSFYNNEISEKSEIFDDQFSVERPDGSNFTLKIRSTKLEDSAMYFCASSDAVSGNTIYFGEGSWLTVV.

This clone was recorded a few times. The CDR3 spells CASSVGTSGPSTDTQYF. CDR3 in DNA: TGTGCCAGCAGCGTAGGGACTAGCGGGCCGAGCACAGATACGCAGTATTTT. The chain recombines TRBV9 with TRBJ2-3, with 11 bases lining up with TRBD2. Trimming cost V 0 bases and J 0 bases; bases outside gene matches: 3. There are 17 residues in the CDR3. The germline gives CDR1 SGDLS, CDR2 YYNGEE.

This clone turned up a few times. This sequence joins TRBV25-1 and TRBJ2-5; D might be TRBD2 (5 bases). V was trimmed by 3 bases and J by 2 bases, leaving 10 bases between them. CDR1 and CDR2 from the germline V gene are MGHDK and SYGVNS. CDR3 length: 14 residues. The CDR3 loop reads CASSDVREQETQYF. CDR3 in DNA: TGTGCCAGCAGTGATGTACGGGAACAAGAGACCCAGTACTTC.

This clone was counted once. This chain uses TRBV4-1 with TRBJ1-3; unclear D gene. CDR1 is MGHRA, CDR2 YSYEKL, per germline. This CDR3 region has 19 residues. V shed 1 base and J shed 2 bases, with 21 bases lying between them. The CDR3 DNA reads as TGCGCCAGCAGCCAAGCTCCGGTCCTGAACTTATTGGCTGGAAACACCATATATTTT. It translates to CASSQAPVLNLLAGNTIYF.

The table lists this clone with a few counts. V and J are TRBV7-2 and TRBJ2-5, with D possibly matching TRBD1 (6 bases). Germline CDR1 reads SGHTA; CDR2 reads FQGNSA. V was clipped by 2 bases and J by 0 bases, with 7 bases between them. The CDR3 is 14 amino acids. Here the CDR3 reads CASSLQGNQETQYF. In nucleotides, the CDR3 is TGTGCCAGCAGCTTACAGGGGAACCAAGAGACCCAGTACTTC.

The chain employs TRBV5-7 and TRBJ1-2; weak D call: TRBD1 (5 bases). TRBV5-7 is classed as an ORF, of uncertain function. With 0 bases removed from V and 2 bases from J, the gap between germline ends came to 8 bases. There are 14 residues in the CDR3. CDR3 DNA: TGTGCCAGCAGCTTGGCAGGGCCGAACTATGGCTACACCTTC. It specifies CASSLAGPNYGYTF.

This clone was counted between two and nine times. V is TRBV29-1 and J is TRBJ1-1, with D perhaps matching TRBD1 (6 bases). In germline, CDR1 is SQVTM, CDR2 ANQGSEA. The ends were cut back, 7 bases at V and 0 bases at J, with 18 bases in the middle. The CDR3 is 15 residues long. The CDR3 nucleotides are TGCAGCGCGGAAACCAAACAGGGATTGAACACTGAAGCTTTCTTT. Encoded protein: CSAETKQGLNTEAFF.

The sample holds a few counts of this clone. This chain connects TRBV15 to TRBJ1-2, with D hard to call. The CDR3 loop spans 15 amino acids. Germline CDR1 reads LNHNV; CDR2 reads YYDKDF (reference sequence). Between the trimmed V and J ends, which lost 6 bases and 6 bases, there was a span of 20 bases. The CDR3 nucleotides read TGTGCCACCAGGGACGTCGGGCGGGTGGTCGATGGCTACACCTTC. Translating gives CATRDVGRVVDGYTF.

A few counts support this clone. The V and J genes are TRBV5-1 and TRBJ1-1, with 7 bases that match TRBD1. With V trimmed by 6 bases and J by 1 base, 6 bases remained unmatched. Germline V gives CDR1 SGHRS, CDR2 YFSETQ. The length of the CDR3 is 14 residues. In DNA form, the CDR3 reads TGCGCCAGCAACTCCGGGACAGCGAACACTGAAGCTTTCTTT. Translating it yields CASNSGTANTEAFF.

This clone was counted a few times. In the same sample, other DNA sequences code for this CDR3. The CDR3 spells CASSLTASNTEAFF. Here the CDR3 DNA reads TGCGCCAGCAGCTTGACAGCCTCGAACACTGAAGCTTTCTTT. V and J are TRBV5-1 and TRBJ1-1; D not certain. This CDR3 contains 14 residues. V was shortened by 1 base and J by 1 base, with 8 bases between the two germline ends. In germline, CDR1 is SGHRS, CDR2 YFSETQ.

The chain couples TRBV6-6 to TRBJ1-2; D not certain. Germline V gene lookup returns CDR1 MNHNY and CDR2 SVGAGI (reference sequence). Trimming stripped 6 bases from V and 5 bases from J, with 16 bases between. This CDR3 comprises 14 residues. The CDR3 is CASSLGRVAYGYTF. The CDR3 coding sequence is TGTGCCAGCAGCCTCGGACGGGTTGCTTATGGCTACACCTTC.

This clone was counted between two and nine times. The chain carries TRBV30 and TRBJ2-3; TRBD2 agrees at 14 bases. CDR3 length: 14 amino acids. V gave up 7 bases and J gave up 4 bases; unmatched junction bases: 4. Germline CDR1 is GTSNPN and CDR2 is SVGIG (reference sequence). CDR3 nucleotide sequence: TGTGCCTCCGGGACTAGCGGGGGCTCAGATACGCAGTATTTT. Its protein is CASGTSGGSDTQYF.

This chain connects TRBV2 to TRBJ2-5; 7 bases agree with TRBD2. Looked up from germline, CDR1 is SNHLY and CDR2 is FYNNEI. The CDR3 covers 16 residues. Trimming cost V 5 bases and J 2 bases; bases outside gene matches: 11. The DNA for the CDR3 is TGTGCCAGCAGTCGACTGAGCGGGGCCCAACAAGAGACCCAGTACTTC. Translated, it gives CASSRLSGAQQETQYF.

J is TRBJ2-2 and V is TRBV2; 9 nucleotides align to TRBD2. The germline V gene encodes CDR1 SNHLY and CDR2 FYNNEI. CDR3 length: 16 residues. The junction had 6 bases not matched to a gene; V was cut back by 5 bases and J by 2 bases. CDR3 loop: CASSRISGRNTGELFF. CDR3 sequence (DNA): TGTGCCAGCAGTCGAATTAGCGGGAGAAACACCGGGGAGCTGTTTTTT. The full variable domain, its missing parts supplied by reference TRBV2 and TRBJ2-2, is EPEVTQTPSHQVTQMGQEVILRCVPISNHLYFYWYRQILGQKVEFLVSFYNNEISEKSEIFDDQFSVERPDGSNFTLKIRSTKLEDSAMYFCASSRISGRNTGELFFGEGSRLTVL.

The chain is built from TRBV6-1 and TRBJ2-7; D is ambiguous. Between the trimmed V and J ends, which lost 2 bases and 0 bases, there was a span of 14 bases. This CDR3 has 16 amino acids. In germline, CDR1 is MNHNS, CDR2 SASEGT. The CDR3 DNA reads TGTGCCAGCAGTGAATTTTGGTTGAGGCCCTCCTACGAGCAGTACTTC. Translated: CASSEFWLRPSYEQYF.

The CDR3 loop is CASGSDRVGDYEQYF. CDR3 nucleotides: TGTGCTAGTGGCTCCGACAGGGTAGGAGACTACGAGCAGTACTTC. This chain links TRBV12-5 with TRBJ2-7, with 7 bases aligning to TRBD1. The CDR3 is made up of 15 amino acids. The V gene end was trimmed by 6 bases and the J gene end by 3 bases; junction bases not matched to a gene: 11. Per the germline V gene, CDR1 is LGHNT and CDR2 is FRNRAP.

The chain links TRBV7-6 to TRBJ1-1, with no clear D. Trimming pared 5 bases from V and 4 bases from J, leaving 11 bases between. This CDR3 is 13 amino acids long. Germline CDR1 SGHVS, CDR2 FNYEAQ. The CDR3 DNA sequence: TGTGCCAGCAGCCAGATAGAAGGCACTGAAGCTTTCTTT. Amino acids: CASSQIEGTEAFF.

The chain is built from TRBV6-5 and TRBJ1-1; D possibly corresponds to TRBD1 (6 bases). CDR3 length: 15 amino acids. Germline CDR1 MNHEY, CDR2 SVGAGI. The V end was cut by 6 bases, the J end by 4 bases, with 18 bases between. The CDR3 region is CASSPAGGQGTEAFF. The CDR3 coding sequence is TGTGCCAGCAGCCCCGCCGGGGGGCAGGGCACTGAAGCTTTCTTT.